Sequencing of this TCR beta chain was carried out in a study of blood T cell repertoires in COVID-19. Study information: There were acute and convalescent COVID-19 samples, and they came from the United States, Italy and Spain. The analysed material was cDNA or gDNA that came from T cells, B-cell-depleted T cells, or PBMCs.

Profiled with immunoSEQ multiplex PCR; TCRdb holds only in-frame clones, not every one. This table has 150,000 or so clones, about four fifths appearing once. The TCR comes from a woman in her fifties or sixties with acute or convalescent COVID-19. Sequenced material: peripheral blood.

CDR3 in amino acids: CASSGGTGNSNQPQHF. The CDR3 DNA follows: TGTGCCAGCAGCGGAGGGACGGGGAATAGCAATCAGCCCCAGCATTTT. V and J are TRBV4-2 and TRBJ1-5; D is possibly TRBD1 (5 bases). Trimming removed 5 bases at V and 0 bases at J, with 14 bases between. The CDR3 loop spans 16 amino acids. The germline gives CDR1 LGHNA, CDR2 YNFKEQ.